The clone carrying this T cell receptor beta chain was seen a handful of times. Profiling relied on immunoSEQ multiplex PCR, and the TCRdb table lists in-frame clones only, not all of them. The sample has approximately 120,000 clones, 90% seen once. This sample is drawn from a study of control samples from healthy donors and cancer patients. The CDR3 loop spans 16 amino acids. The V and J ends lost 2 bases and 5 bases, in that order; junction bases with no gene match: 7. The V gene's germline CDR1 is GTSNPN and CDR2 SVGIG (reference sequence). The gene calls are TRBV30 and TRBJ1-4; 11 positions agree with TRBD1. Sequenced: blood. The clonotype originates from a human donor in good health. The donor label of this sample is uncertain. CDR3 loop: CAWSRGQGDWNEKLFF. The CDR3 nucleotides are TGTGCCTGGAGTAGGGGACAGGGGGATTGGAATGAAAAACTGTTTTTT.